The T cell receptor beta chain under discussion was sequenced for a study of T cell responses to AZD1222 COVID-19 vaccine. Points from the study as a whole: The donor cohort was predominantly white British with a female majority, and clonal diversity may have been underestimated. Without day 14 samples, only post-peak T cell repertoires were studied.

The CDR3 contains 16 residues. V was shortened by 3 bases and J by 5 bases, with 17 bases between the two germline ends. Germline V gene data show CDR1 as KGHSH and CDR2 as LQKENI. Analysis merged second doses at about 4 or about 12 weeks. Sequencing used immunoSEQ multiplex PCR; TCRdb keeps in-frame clones, though not all of them. Here the sample spans approximately 150,000 clones, about 91% being singletons. This clone was observed once. The target antigen is unknown. The rearrangement joins TRBV18 to TRBJ2-4, with D maybe TRBD2 (6 bases). The specimen comprised peripheral blood, sampled 28 days after the second AZD1222 dose. This TCR was recovered from an adult who received the AZD1222 COVID-19 vaccine. CDR3 residues: CASSPSPGLRENIQYF. The CDR3 DNA reads TGTGCCAGCTCACCGAGTCCGGGACTCAGGGAAAACATTCAGTACTTC.